One sample yielded the 11 T cell receptor beta chains listed below, sequenced in a study of T cell responses to AZD1222 COVID-19 vaccine. The protocol was immunoSEQ multiplex PCR, while the TCRdb copy is restricted to in-frame clones and leaves out a portion. The repertoire holds 130,000 or so clones, roughly nine tenths seen once, with around 30% in the top ten. The material sequenced was peripheral blood, taken on day 0 of AZD1222 vaccination. The receptor source for this set is an adult in good health.

This chain links TRBV18 with TRBJ2-7; D assignment may be TRBD1 or TRBD2 (5 bases each). Germline V gives CDR1 KGHSH, CDR2 LQKENI. This CDR3 is built from 14 residues. Trimming cost V 2 bases and J 1 base, with 9 bases left between them. The CDR3 coding sequence is TGTGCCAGCTCACCAAGGGGCGGGTCCTACGAGCAGTACTTC. Protein sequence: CASSPRGGSYEQYF.

The table lists this clone with a count of one. The CDR3 protein is CASSLDGGMNTEAFF. The DNA for the CDR3 is TGTGCCAGCAGCTTAGATGGGGGGATGAACACTGAAGCTTTCTTT. The chain couples TRBV11-2 to TRBJ1-1; TRBD1 is a possible D gene (5 bases). V dropped 0 bases and J dropped 0 bases, with 8 bases sitting between them. Germline CDR1 is SGHAT and CDR2 is FQNNGV. The length of the CDR3 is 15 residues.

This clone was found a few times. The chain is built from TRBV18 and TRBJ1-1; 8 bases are a match to TRBD1. The germline CDR1 and CDR2 sequences are KGHSH and LQKENI. Trimming took 7 bases from V and 1 from J; bases not matched to a gene: 5. The CDR3 has 14 residues. The CDR3: CASFPDRANTEAFF. For the CDR3, the DNA is TGTGCCAGCTTCCCGGACAGGGCGAACACTGAAGCTTTCTTT.

This clone has more than one count but fewer than ten. The chain's CDR3 is CASSSTGSAYNEQFF. The CDR3, as DNA: TGTGCCAGCAGCTCCACAGGGTCGGCCTACAATGAGCAGTTCTTC. This sequence joins TRBV7-2 and TRBJ2-1, with a weak D call TRBD1 (6 bases). Germline CDR1 is SGHTA and CDR2 is FQGNSA. V shed 4 bases and J shed 2 bases, with 12 bases lying between them. This CDR3 has 15 amino acids.

The CDR3 DNA follows: TGTGCTAGTGGTCCGGACAGCTCCCCCTACGAGCAGTACTTC. This translates into CASGPDSSPYEQYF. The chain combines TRBV12-5 with TRBJ2-7, with D maybe TRBD1 (6 bases). The V and J ends lost 5 bases and 2 bases respectively, with 13 bases between them. Germline V gives CDR1 LGHNT, CDR2 FRNRAP. The CDR3 contains 14 residues.

The chain joins TRBV10-3 to TRBJ2-3, with 7 positions matching TRBD2. Germline V gives CDR1 ENHRY, CDR2 SYGVKD. The CDR3 consists of 16 residues. V shed 3 bases and J 0 bases; nucleotides not matched to a gene: 6. The chain's CDR3 is CAISDKRGTSTDTQYF. In DNA form, the CDR3 reads TGTGCCATCAGTGATAAGCGGGGAACTAGCACAGATACGCAGTATTTT.

This clone was seen only once. V gene TRBV10-1 combines with J gene TRBJ1-2; tentatively, D is TRBD1 (6 bases). Looked up from germline, CDR1 is WNHNN and CDR2 is SYGVQD (reference sequence). This CDR3 region has 16 residues. The V end lost 8 bases, the J end lost 5 bases, and 24 bases lay between the germline ends. CDR3 amino acids: CASPEDRGEKGYGYTF. The DNA for the CDR3 is TGCGCCAGCCCCGAGGATAGGGGGGAGAAGGGATATGGCTACACCTTC.

This chain links TRBV19 with TRBJ1-1; no clear D. Trimming pared 3 bases from V and 6 bases from J, leaving 5 bases between. CDR3 size: 11 residues. Germline V CDR1 and CDR2: LNHDA, SQIVND (reference sequence). CDR3 coding DNA: TGTGCCAGTAGTATCTACGCTGAAGCTTTCTTT. It encodes CASSIYAEAFF.

The count of this clone is one. This chain links TRBV3-1 (or the pseudogene TRBV3-2) with TRBJ1-4; 8 positions match TRBD1. The J segment lost 5 bases and the V segment lost 4 bases, leaving 6 bases of the junction unmatched. CDR3 length equals 15 residues. Looked up from germline, CDR1 is LGHDT and CDR2 is YNNKEL (reference sequence). CDR3 loop: CASSRRTGINEKLFF. In nucleotides, the CDR3 is TGTGCCAGCAGCCGACGGACAGGGATCAATGAAAAACTGTTTTTT.

CDR3 coding DNA: TGTGCCAGCAGCCTAGGAGGCCATGGCTACACCTTC. Protein: CASSLGGHGYTF. The rearrangement joins TRBV6-2 or TRBV6-3 to TRBJ1-2; no clear D. Deletions cut 6 bases from V and 6 bases from J, with 11 bases between. The length of the CDR3 is 12 residues. CDR1 and CDR2 from the germline V gene are MNHEY and SVGEGT.

This clone was seen just once. The V and J genes are TRBV7-2 and TRBJ1-2; tentatively, D is TRBD1 (5 bases). The length of the CDR3 is 16 residues. Per germline, CDR1 SGHTA and CDR2 FQGNSA. The V gene lost 3 bases and the J gene lost 0 bases, with 14 bases spanning the gap. The CDR3 sequence: CASSFAGGSSNYGYTF. DNA for the CDR3: TGTGCCAGCAGCTTCGCCGGGGGGTCCTCTAACTATGGCTACACCTTC.